What follows are 12 T cell receptor beta chains derived from one specimen sequenced in a study of glioma-infiltrating T cells. Using RNA template, CDR3s of TCR alpha and beta were amplified with iRepertoire arm-PCR. Each CDR3 protein is one row after TCRdb ran MiXCR on the multiplex PCR reads. The table lists approximately 140,000 distinct CDR3 sequences, roughly a quarter of them singletons. The specimen sequenced was glioma tissue, nonneoplastic brain tissue, or PBMCs (not recorded which). All receptors derive from a human donor with low-grade glioma or glioblastoma, undergoing nonglioma brain surgery, or in good health (not recorded which).

V and J are TRBV28 and TRBJ1-3, with D possibly matching TRBD1 (6 bases). Germline CDR1 and CDR2: MDHEN and SYDVKM. The CDR3 contains 17 residues. Trimming cost V 5 bases and J 2 bases, with 19 bases left between them. This CDR3 is CASSLRFWGAPGNTIYF. The CDR3 DNA is TGTGCCAGCAGTCTCCGCTTTTGGGGGGCGCCTGGAAACACCATATATTTT. Drawing the rest from reference TRBV28 and TRBJ1-3, the complete variable domain is DVKVTQSSRYLVKRTGEKVFLECVQDMDHENMFWYRQDPGLGLRLIYFSYDVKMKEKGDIPEGYSVSREKKERFSLILESASTNQTSMYLCASSLRFWGAPGNTIYFGEGSWLTVV.

The rearrangement joins TRBV7-4 to TRBJ2-3, with 9 bases identical to TRBD1. V dropped 11 bases and J dropped 2; count of bases not matched to a gene: 5. The CDR3 consists of 13 residues. CDR1 and CDR2 (germline): SGHVT, SQSDAQ. The CDR3 DNA follows: TGTGCCGTCGGGACAGGGCCCACAGATACGCAGTATTTT. Translating it yields CAVGTGPTDTQYF.

V and J are TRBV25-1 and TRBJ2-1; 11 bases match TRBD2. The trim removed 5 bases at V and 9 bases at J, leaving 6 bases unmatched. The CDR3 has 14 residues. CDR1 and CDR2 from the germline V gene are MGHDK and SYGVNS. The CDR3 coding sequence is TGTGCCAGCAGTCTAGCGGGGGGTGGAGGTGAGCAGTTCTTC. Translating gives CASSLAGGGGEQFF. Based on the CDR3 plus reference TRBV25-1 and TRBJ2-1, the full variable domain is EADIYQTPRYLVIGTGKKITLECSQTMGHDKMYWYQQDPGMELHLIHYSYGVNSTEKGDLSSESTVSRIRTEHFPLTLESARPSHTSQYLCASSLAGGGGEQFFGPGTRLTVL.

V usage is TRBV24-1 and J usage is TRBJ2-1, with D unclear. The CDR3 is 16 amino acids. V lost 6 bases to trimming and J lost 2 bases, with 16 bases between them. Germline lookup yields CDR1 KGHDR and CDR2 SFDVKD. In DNA, the CDR3 is TGTGCCACCAGTTACACAATGGGTGAGACCTACAATGAGCAGTTCTTC. The encoded protein is CATSYTMGETYNEQFF.

This clonotype showed up just a few times. The CDR3 nucleotides read TGTGCCAGCAGGGACAGGGCAGGTGAAAAACTGTTTTTT. It specifies CASRDRAGEKLFF. The chain employs TRBV2 and TRBJ1-4; 8 nucleotides match TRBD1. There are 13 residues in the CDR3. Trimming at V came to 6 bases and at J to 7 bases, leaving 4 bases not matched to a gene. Germline assignment: CDR1 SNHLY and CDR2 FYNNEI.

This clonotype qualifies as medium-sized. V gene TRBV20-1 combines with J gene TRBJ1-1, with a tentative D call TRBD1 (6 bases). CDR1 and CDR2 from the germline V gene are DFQATT and SNEGSKA (reference sequence). Trimming shortened V by 3 bases and J by 1 base, and 12 bases separated the two germline ends. This CDR3 has 14 residues. The CDR3 nucleotides are TGCAGTGCTAGTGACAGGATCGGGAACACTGAAGCTTTCTTT. Its protein product is CSASDRIGNTEAFF.

This clonotype was picked up a small number of times. This sequence joins TRBV12-3 or TRBV12-4 and TRBJ1-1; D not certain. Trimming took 8 bases from V and 1 from J, leaving 8 bases between them. This CDR3 is built from 12 residues. Here the CDR3 DNA reads TGTGCCAGCGCTAAGGGGAACACTGAAGCTTTCTTT. It is translated as CASAKGNTEAFF.

This clonotype was picked up many times. The chain couples TRBV6-1 to TRBJ1-1; no definite D call. The V gene lost 8 bases and the J gene lost 5 bases, with 9 bases spanning the gap. The germline CDR1 and CDR2 sequences are MNHNS and SASEGT. This CDR3 comprises 11 residues. In nucleotides, the CDR3 is TGTGCCAGCGAAGGTACGACTGAAGCTTTCTTT. As protein: CASEGTTEAFF.

This clonotype was observed at least ten times. The chain combines TRBV28 with TRBJ2-1, with D perhaps TRBD1 (5 bases). This CDR3 is built from 15 residues. V lost 3 bases to trimming and J lost 5 bases, with 14 bases between them. Germline V gives CDR1 MDHEN, CDR2 SYDVKM. The CDR3 spells CASSFDQGTNNEQFF. The DNA of the CDR3 is TGTGCCAGCAGTTTTGATCAGGGAACCAACAATGAGCAGTTCTTC.

This clonotype was recorded at least ten times. The genes are TRBV20-1 and TRBJ1-2, with no clear D. The germline V gene encodes CDR1 DFQATT and CDR2 SNEGSKA (reference sequence). The CDR3 runs to 12 residues. V lost 4 bases and J 6 bases, leaving 12 bases between the germline ends. CDR3 protein: CSANRARDGYTF. In nucleotides, the CDR3 is TGCAGTGCTAATAGGGCACGGGATGGCTACACCTTC.

This clonotype has a count of ten or more. The V call is TRBV20-1, the J call TRBJ2-7, with D unresolved. The V gene's germline CDR1 is DFQATT and CDR2 SNEGSKA (reference sequence). This CDR3 contains 14 residues. V lost 0 bases and J lost 2, with 11 bases in between. The CDR3 DNA follows: TGCAGTGCTAGAGATACGGATAGCCCCTACGAGCAGTACGTC. It codes for CSARDTDSPYEQYV.

This clonotype was seen a few times. Here the CDR3 reads CASSTGTFYNEQFF. CDR3 bases: TGTGCCAGCAGTACCGGGACTTTCTACAATGAGCAGTTCTTC. The chain is built from TRBV2 and TRBJ2-1, with D possibly matching TRBD2 (6 bases). The CDR3 is 14 residues long. The ends were cut back, 5 bases at V and 3 bases at J, with 11 bases in the middle. Germline lookup yields CDR1 SNHLY and CDR2 FYNNEI.